Here is one T cell receptor (beta chain) with its context. The target of this receptor is not known. Per-base quality was not reported, and no clone a single base away is much larger than it. Receptors were amplified or captured by 5' RACE. The instrument given in TCRdb is Illumina MiSeq. In-frame beta chains were kept once TCRdb had trimmed the public reads at Q25 with fastp and called clones with MiXCR. Identical CDR3 protein sequences are pooled into one entry, listed with their most common genes and DNA. Across this sample there are almost 65,000 distinct CDR3 sequences, with roughly 19% seen only once. Jointly, the top ten make up about 1.3% of the sample. The data originate from a study of HIV-infected patients and healthy controls (TCRdb year 2014). From the germline V gene, CDR1 is SGHTA and CDR2 is FQGTGA. Taken from cysteine to phenylalanine, the CDR3 has 13 residues. CDR3 DNA only is kept here, 39 bases in frame from base 1. V is shortened by 0 bases, J by 1 base, and the region joining them spans 3 bases.

This clonotype was sampled from a human donor in good health. Material for sequencing was CD4+ T cells from blood. This receptor chain uses TRBV7-3 and TRBJ2-5; the D gene identity is not certain. The CDR3 region: CASSLTFQETQYF. The nucleotides read TGTGCCAGCAGCTTAACGTTCCAAGAGACCCAGTACTTC.